This T cell receptor (beta chain) stems from a study of identical twins. TCRdb used MiXCR to reprocess the 5' RACE reads, holding one entry per CDR3 protein. The data show approximately 220,000 distinct CDR3 sequences, approximately 8% seen once. Looked up from germline, CDR1 is MGHRA and CDR2 is YSYEKL. V was clipped by 4 bases and J by 0 bases, with 15 bases between them. There are 16 residues in the CDR3. This clonotype has just a few counts. These data also formed part of another study, on yellow fever vaccine responses in identical twins. From that report: After vaccination, twins' T cell response reportedly seemed partly convergent, partly personalized.

The chain links TRBV4-1 to TRBJ2-5, with D maybe TRBD2 (5 bases). This sequence was found in a woman aged 18-30 years in good health. The sequenced sample was CD8+ T cells sorted from blood. This CDR3 is CASSPRAGTYQETQYF. CDR3 DNA: TGCGCCAGCAGCCCCCGGGCGGGCACCTACCAAGAGACCCAGTACTTC.